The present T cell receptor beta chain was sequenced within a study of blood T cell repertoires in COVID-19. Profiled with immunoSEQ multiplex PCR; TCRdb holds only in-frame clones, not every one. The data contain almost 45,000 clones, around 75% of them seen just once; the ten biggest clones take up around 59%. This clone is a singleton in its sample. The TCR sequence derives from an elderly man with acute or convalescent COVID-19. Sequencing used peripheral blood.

The CDR3 region has the DNA TGTGCCTGGAGTGGACTAACCAATGAGCAGTTCTTC. Its protein is CAWSGLTNEQFF. The chain links TRBV30 to TRBJ2-1; D possibly corresponds to TRBD2 (5 bases). Germline V gives CDR1 GTSNPN, CDR2 SVGIG (reference sequence). Trimming cost V 1 base and J 6 bases, with 7 bases left between them. The CDR3 loop spans 12 amino acids.